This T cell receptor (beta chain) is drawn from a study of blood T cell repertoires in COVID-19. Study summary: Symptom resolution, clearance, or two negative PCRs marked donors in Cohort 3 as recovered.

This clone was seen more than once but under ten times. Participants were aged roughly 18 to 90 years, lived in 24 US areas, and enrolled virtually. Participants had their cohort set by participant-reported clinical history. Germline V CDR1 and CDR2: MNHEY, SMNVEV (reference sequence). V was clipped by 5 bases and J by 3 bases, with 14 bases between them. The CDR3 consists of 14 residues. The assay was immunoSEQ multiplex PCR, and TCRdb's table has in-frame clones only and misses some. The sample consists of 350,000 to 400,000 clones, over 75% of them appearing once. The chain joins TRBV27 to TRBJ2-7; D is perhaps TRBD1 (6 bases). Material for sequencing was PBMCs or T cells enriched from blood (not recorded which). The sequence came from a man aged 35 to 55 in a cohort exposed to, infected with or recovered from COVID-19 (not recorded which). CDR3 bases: TGTGCCAGCAGTCAATCCAGGGGAAACTACGAGCAGTACTTC. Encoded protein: CASSQSRGNYEQYF.